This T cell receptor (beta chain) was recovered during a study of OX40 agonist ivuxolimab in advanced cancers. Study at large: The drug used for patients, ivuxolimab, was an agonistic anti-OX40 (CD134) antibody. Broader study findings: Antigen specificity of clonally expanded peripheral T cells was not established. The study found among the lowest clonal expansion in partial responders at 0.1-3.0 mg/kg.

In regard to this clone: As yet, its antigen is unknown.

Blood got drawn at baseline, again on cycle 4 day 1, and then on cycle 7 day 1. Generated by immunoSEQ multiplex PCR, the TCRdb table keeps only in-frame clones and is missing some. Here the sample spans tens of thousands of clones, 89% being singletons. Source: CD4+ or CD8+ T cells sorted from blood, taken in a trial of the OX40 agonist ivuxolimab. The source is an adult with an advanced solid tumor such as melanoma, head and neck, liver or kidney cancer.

DNA for the CDR3: TGTGCCAGCAGTAATGAGGGGCGCAACTATGGCTACACCTTC. It encodes CASSNEGRNYGYTF. The gene calls are TRBV2 and TRBJ1-2; D is perhaps TRBD1 (5 bases). Per germline, CDR1 SNHLY and CDR2 FYNNEI. The CDR3 length is 14 residues. The V and J ends lost 5 bases and 2 bases respectively, with 12 bases between them.